A selection of T cell receptor beta chains follows, all from one sample in a study of T cell responses to AZD1222 COVID-19 vaccine. The data were produced by immunoSEQ multiplex PCR, yet TCRdb's version contains in-frame clones alone and is incomplete. The table lists 95,000 to 110,000 clones, 90% of them singletons. The sequenced sample was peripheral blood, obtained on day 0 of AZD1222 vaccination. The receptors shown here come from an adult in good health. The CDR3 runs from the conserved cysteine through the conserved F or W. D genes are given only for firm matches. A row's size may be missing; if present it is once, few, many or a size class.

>TRBV27|TRBD1|TRBJ1-1|.
CASSSNRGGGTEAFF
TGTGCCAGCAGTTCGAACAGGGGGGGTGGCACTGAAGCTTTCTTT
>TRBV6-6|TRBD2|TRBJ2-1|.
CASSYSIAGGDEQFF
TGTGCCAGCAGTTACTCGATAGCGGGGGGCGATGAGCAGTTCTTC
>TRBV10-3|.|TRBJ1-6|once
CAISERGGVNNSPLHF
TGTGCCATCAGTGAAAGGGGGGGCGTTAATAATTCACCCCTCCACTTT
>TRBV6-4|TRBD1|TRBJ1-1|.
CASSEGTENTEAFF
TGTGCCAGCAGTGAAGGGACAGAGAACACTGAAGCTTTCTTT
>TRBV5-1|.|TRBJ1-2|.
CASSLAGVRGYTF
TGCGCCAGCAGCTTGGCAGGGGTGAGGGGCTACACCTTC
>TRBV6-5|.|TRBJ2-1|.
CASSQGLIYNEQFF
TGTGCCAGCAGTCAGGGTTTAATATACAATGAGCAGTTCTTC
>TRBV19|.|TRBJ2-7|.
CASSPAGRYEQYF
TGTGCCAGTAGTCCGGCGGGCAGGTACGAGCAGTACTTC
>TRBV7-8|.|TRBJ2-6|.
CASSPGQYYWGANVLTF
TGTGCCAGCAGCCCAGGACAGTACTACTGGGGGGCCAACGTCCTGACTTTC
>TRBV28|.|TRBJ1-5|.
CASSSDNSNQPQHF
TGTGCCAGCAGTTCCGACAATAGCAATCAGCCCCAGCATTTT
>TRBV18|TRBD1|TRBJ1-2|.
CASSPGQGGGYTF
TGTGCCAGCTCACCTGGCCAGGGGGGAGGCTACACCTTC
>TRBV9|TRBD1|TRBJ1-5|.
CASSIGTGGNQPQHF
TGTGCCAGCAGCATTGGGACAGGGGGAAATCAGCCCCAGCATTTT
>TRBV4-1|TRBD1|TRBJ1-2|.
CASSQERGGSQYGYTF
TGCGCCAGCAGCCAAGAGAGAGGGGGCTCCCAGTATGGCTACACCTTC
>TRBV10-2|.|TRBJ1-5|.
CASSDPPDNGNQPQHF
TGCGCCAGCAGTGACCCGCCGGACAACGGCAATCAGCCCCAGCATTTT
>TRBV15|.|TRBJ1-2|.
CATSSARFSNYGYTF
TGTGCCACCAGCAGCGCAAGGTTTTCAAACTATGGCTACACCTTC
>TRBV4-1|.|TRBJ1-1|.
CASSQEGGPIRAKGAEAFF
TGCGCCAGCAGCCAAGAAGGTGGCCCGATCAGGGCCAAGGGGGCTGAAGCTTTCTTT
>TRBV4-1|TRBD2|TRBJ2-1|.
CASSPGWVAGDNEQFF
TGCGCCAGCAGCCCCGGATGGGTAGCGGGGGACAATGAGCAGTTCTTC
>TRBV5-1|.|TRBJ2-3|.
CASSLTDSSIISDTQYF
TGCGCCAGCAGCCTGACTGACAGTTCTATAATTTCAGATACGCAGTATTTT
>TRBV9|.|TRBJ1-4|once
CASSAHRAFGEKLFF
TGTGCCAGCAGCGCGCACAGGGCTTTTGGTGAAAAACTGTTTTTT
>TRBV5-1|TRBD1|TRBJ1-6|once
CASSRDRGGNSPLHF
TGCGCCAGCAGCAGGGACAGGGGTGGTAATTCACCCCTCCACTTT
>TRBV27|TRBD1|TRBJ1-5|.
CASSQGDQPQHF
TGTGCCAGCAGCCAGGGGGATCAGCCCCAGCATTTT
>TRBV4-2|TRBD2|TRBJ2-1|.
CASSQDLETSGSFLF
TGTGCCAGCAGCCAAGATCTCGAGACTAGCGGGTCCTTCCTCTTC
>TRBV3-1/TRBV3-2|.|TRBJ2-1|.
CASSQKGGPYNEQFF
TGTGCCAGCAGCCAAAAGGGGGGGCCTTACAATGAGCAGTTCTTC
>TRBV19|.|TRBJ2-2|.
CASNIESGELFF
TGTGCCAGTAATATTGAAAGCGGGGAGCTGTTTTTT
>TRBV28|.|TRBJ1-1|.
CASATPGGTEAFF
TGTGCCAGCGCTACCCCCGGGGGCACTGAAGCTTTCTTT
>TRBV11-2|TRBD1|TRBJ1-1|.
CASSSTRQGTEAFF
TGTGCCAGCAGCTCCACCCGACAGGGAACTGAAGCTTTCTTT
>TRBV7-9|.|TRBJ1-1|few
CASSLGGRTEAFF
TGTGCCAGCAGCTTAGGGGGGAGAACTGAAGCTTTCTTT
>TRBV11-2|.|TRBJ1-1|.
CASSLDGQSNTEAFF
TGTGCCAGCAGCTTAGATGGCCAGTCGAACACTGAAGCTTTCTTT
>TRBV19|TRBD1|TRBJ1-1|.
CASTSGTGGHHTEAFF
TGTGCCAGTACCTCCGGGACAGGGGGCCACCACACTGAAGCTTTCTTT
>TRBV6-5|TRBD1|TRBJ1-1|.
CASSFGGGGNTEAFF
TGTGCCAGCAGTTTCGGAGGGGGCGGTAACACTGAAGCTTTCTTT
>TRBV7-9|TRBD2|TRBJ2-1|.
CASSLSTGLAGSNNEQFF
TGTGCCAGCAGCTTAAGTACGGGACTAGCGGGGAGCAACAATGAGCAGTTCTTC
>TRBV7-3|.|TRBJ2-2|.
CASSFLGGELFF
TGTGCCAGCAGCTTCCTAGGCGGGGAGCTGTTTTTT
>TRBV4-2|TRBD1|TRBJ1-4|.
CASSLDRVEKLFF
TGTGCCAGCAGCCTCGACAGGGTTGAAAAACTGTTTTTT
>TRBV11-1|.|TRBJ2-2|few
CASSFRTRPGELFF
TGTGCCAGCAGCTTCCGGACTCGACCCGGGGAGCTGTTTTTT
>TRBV7-8|.|TRBJ1-5|.
CASSSDRWSTNQPQHF
TGTGCCAGCAGCTCCGACCGGTGGAGCACCAATCAGCCCCAGCATTTT
>TRBV7-9|.|TRBJ1-3|.
CASSLSGGPAGNTIYF
TGTGCCAGCAGCTTATCCGGGGGGCCCGCTGGAAACACCATATATTTT
>TRBV6-5|TRBD1|TRBJ1-2|once
CASIPTGGRSGYTF
TGTGCCAGCATCCCGACAGGGGGCAGGAGTGGCTACACCTTC
>TRBV5-4|.|TRBJ2-5|.
CASSPVGPTGPGETQYF
TGTGCCAGCAGCCCCGTCGGGCCGACAGGACCCGGGGAGACCCAGTACTTC
>TRBV30|.|TRBJ1-1|.
CAWRGWENTEAFF
TGTGCCTGGAGAGGCTGGGAGAACACTGAAGCTTTCTTT
>TRBV2|.|TRBJ2-7|.
CASSEGPGALYEQYF
TGTGCCAGCAGTGAAGGGCCAGGGGCCCTCTACGAGCAGTACTTC
>TRBV5-4|.|TRBJ2-7|.
CASSPWGVAYEQYF
TGTGCCAGCAGCCCGTGGGGGGTTGCCTACGAGCAGTACTTC
>TRBV9|.|TRBJ2-7|.
CASSPELSYEQYF
TGTGCCAGCAGCCCTGAACTCTCCTACGAGCAGTACTTC
>TRBV5-4|TRBD2|TRBJ2-1|.
CASSPSGGDYNEQFF
TGTGCCAGCAGCCCTAGCGGGGGGGACTACAATGAGCAGTTCTTC
>TRBV6-5|TRBD1|TRBJ1-2|.
CASRTWTGQNYGYTF
TGTGCCAGCAGGACCTGGACAGGGCAGAACTATGGCTACACCTTC
>TRBV6-5|.|TRBJ1-5|.
CASGGRDQPQHF
TGTGCCAGCGGGGGAAGGGATCAGCCCCAGCATTTT
>TRBV7-6|TRBD2|TRBJ2-2|.
CASSSGPSSGSGELFF
TGTGCCAGCAGCTCCGGCCCTTCTAGCGGATCCGGGGAGCTGTTTTTT
>TRBV5-1|TRBD1|TRBJ2-7|.
CASSLAGTGTLEQYF
TGCGCCAGCAGCTTGGCCGGGACAGGGACCCTGGAGCAGTACTTC
>TRBV28|.|TRBJ1-6|.
CASRLSSYNSPLHF
TGTGCCAGCAGGTTGAGCTCCTATAATTCACCCCTCCACTTT
>TRBV12-3/TRBV12-4|.|TRBJ2-7|once
CASSNMVAQQYF
TGTGCCAGCAGTAACATGGTCGCCCAGCAGTACTTC
>TRBV30|.|TRBJ2-7|few
CAWAGTPYEQYF
TGTGCCTGGGCCGGGACACCCTACGAGCAGTACTTC
>TRBV6-5|TRBD2|TRBJ2-3|.
CASTLTSGNTDTQYF
TGTGCCAGCACTCTAACTAGCGGGAACACAGATACGCAGTATTTT
>TRBV18|.|TRBJ1-1|.
CASSPPWNTEAFF
TGTGCCAGCTCACCACCCTGGAACACTGAAGCTTTCTTT
>TRBV19|.|TRBJ2-1|.
CASSIEKAGYSYNEQFF
TGTGCCAGTAGTATTGAAAAAGCGGGTTACTCCTACAATGAGCAGTTCTTC
>TRBV9|.|TRBJ2-1|.
CASSVGGNNEQFF
TGTGCCAGCAGCGTAGGGGGAAACAATGAGCAGTTCTTC